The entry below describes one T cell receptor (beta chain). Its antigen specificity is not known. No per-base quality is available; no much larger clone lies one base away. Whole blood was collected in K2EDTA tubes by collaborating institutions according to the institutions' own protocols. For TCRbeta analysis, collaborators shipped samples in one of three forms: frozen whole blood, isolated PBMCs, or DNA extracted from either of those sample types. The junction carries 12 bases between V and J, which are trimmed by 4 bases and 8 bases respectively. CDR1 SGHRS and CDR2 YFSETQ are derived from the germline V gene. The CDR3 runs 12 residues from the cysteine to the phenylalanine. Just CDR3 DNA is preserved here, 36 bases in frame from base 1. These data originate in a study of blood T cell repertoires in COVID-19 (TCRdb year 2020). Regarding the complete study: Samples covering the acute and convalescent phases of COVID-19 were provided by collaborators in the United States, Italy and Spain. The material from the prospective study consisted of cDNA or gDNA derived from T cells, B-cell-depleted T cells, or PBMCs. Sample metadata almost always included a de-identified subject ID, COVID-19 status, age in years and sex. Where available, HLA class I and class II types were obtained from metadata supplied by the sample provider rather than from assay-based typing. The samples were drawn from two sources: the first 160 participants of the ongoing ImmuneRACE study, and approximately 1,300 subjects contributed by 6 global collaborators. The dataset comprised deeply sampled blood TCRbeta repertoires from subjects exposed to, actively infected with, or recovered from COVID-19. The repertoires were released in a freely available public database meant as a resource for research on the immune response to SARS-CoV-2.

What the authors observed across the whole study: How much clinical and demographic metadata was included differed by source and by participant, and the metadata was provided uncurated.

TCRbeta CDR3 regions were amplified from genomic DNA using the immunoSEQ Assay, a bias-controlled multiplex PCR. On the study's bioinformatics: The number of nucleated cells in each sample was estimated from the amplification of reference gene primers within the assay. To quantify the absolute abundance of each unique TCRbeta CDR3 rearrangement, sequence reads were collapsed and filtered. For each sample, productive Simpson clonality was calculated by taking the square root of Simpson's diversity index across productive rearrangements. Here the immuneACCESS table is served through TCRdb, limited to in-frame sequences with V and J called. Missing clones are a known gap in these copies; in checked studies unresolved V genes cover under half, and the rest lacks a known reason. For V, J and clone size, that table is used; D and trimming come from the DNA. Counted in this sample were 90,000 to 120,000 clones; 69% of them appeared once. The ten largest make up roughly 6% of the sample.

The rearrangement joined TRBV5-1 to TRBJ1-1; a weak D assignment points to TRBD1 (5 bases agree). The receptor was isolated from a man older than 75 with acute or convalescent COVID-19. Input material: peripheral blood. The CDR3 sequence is CASSPGGREAFF. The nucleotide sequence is TGCGCCAGCAGCCCGGGGGGTAGGGAAGCTTTCTTT.